The 31 T cell receptor beta chains reported below all come from one sample, sequenced in a study of shared T cell receptors in the human thymus. The method was immunoSEQ multiplex PCR; TCRdb's version includes in-frame clones alone and lacks a portion of them. The sample includes about 380,000 clones, roughly 94% of them seen just once. The sequenced sample consisted of thymocytes. Receptor source: a human donor.

The chain couples TRBV19 to TRBJ1-5; the match to TRBD1 covers 8 bases. V was clipped by 4 bases and J by 8 bases; unmatched bases: 7. Per germline, CDR1 LNHDA and CDR2 SQIVND (reference sequence). This CDR3 has 14 amino acids. The CDR3 DNA follows: TGTGCCAGTAGTAACCCAGGGGGCAGCGAGCCCCAGCATTTT. Translating gives CASSNPGGSEPQHF.

This clone was found once. V usage is TRBV28 and J usage is TRBJ2-2, with 16 bases identical to TRBD2. This CDR3 has 20 amino acids. V was clipped by 3 bases and J by 5 bases; unmatched bases: 12. Per germline, CDR1 MDHEN and CDR2 SYDVKM. This CDR3 reads CASSFPRPGLAGGSTGELFF. CDR3 nucleotides: TGTGCCAGCAGTTTCCCCCGACCGGGACTAGCGGGAGGGTCGACCGGGGAGCTGTTTTTT.

This chain links TRBV7-2 with TRBJ2-1, with 8 bases matching TRBD2. CDR3 length equals 14 residues. V was pared by 10 bases and J by 4 bases, with 9 bases of the junction left unmatched. Per germline, CDR1 SGHTA and CDR2 FQGNSA. CDR3 protein: CAIHSGVGYNEQFF. CDR3 bases: TGTGCCATCCATAGCGGGGTAGGGTACAATGAGCAGTTCTTC. The whole variable domain, remainder taken from reference TRBV7-2 and TRBJ2-1, is GAGVSQSPSNKVTEKGKDVELRCDPISGHTALYWYRQSLGQGLEFLIYFQGNSAPDKSGLPSDRFSAERTGGSVSTLTIQRTQQEDSAVYLCAIHSGVGYNEQFFGPGTRLTVL.

The chain combines TRBV7-2 with TRBJ2-5; D is possibly TRBD2 (6 bases). The germline V gene encodes CDR1 SGHTA and CDR2 FQGNSA. This CDR3 has 15 amino acids. The ends were cut back, 5 bases at V and 2 bases at J, with 15 bases in the middle. CDR3 in amino acids: CASSLEAREQETQYF. CDR3 bases: TGTGCCAGCAGCCTAGAGGCGCGGGAACAAGAGACCCAGTACTTC.

J is TRBJ1-1 and V is TRBV4-3; D ambiguous. Germline CDR1 LGHNA, CDR2 YSLEER. Trimming removed 0 bases from V and 1 base from J, with 12 bases in between. This CDR3 region has 16 residues. CDR3 in DNA: TGCGCCAGCAGCCAAGATGATCGGCCTTCGAACACTGAAGCTTTCTTT. Translated: CASSQDDRPSNTEAFF.

The chain is built from TRBV30 and TRBJ2-2; possibly TRBD2 for D (6 bases). The V end lost 0 bases, the J end lost 8 bases, and 10 bases lay between the germline ends. The CDR3 is 13 amino acids. The germline V gene has CDR1 GTSNPN and CDR2 SVGIG (reference sequence). The CDR3 coding sequence is TGTGCCTGGAGTGTGGGACTCCTGGGGGAGCTGTTTTTT. Translated, it gives CAWSVGLLGELFF.

The count of this clone is one. The chain carries TRBV7-9 and TRBJ1-5, with 8 bases matching TRBD1. This CDR3 spans 14 amino acids. Germline V lookup: CDR1 SEHNR, CDR2 FQNEAQ (reference sequence). The trim removed 5 bases at V and 2 bases at J, leaving 2 bases unmatched. In DNA, the CDR3 is TGTGCCAGCAGCGCGGACAGGGGCAATCAGCCCCAGCATTTT. Residues: CASSADRGNQPQHF.

J is TRBJ2-2 and V is TRBV2; perhaps D is TRBD1 or TRBD2 (6 bases each). The CDR3 has 16 residues. Deletions cut 1 base from V and 7 bases from J, with 16 bases between. Germline CDR1 is SNHLY and CDR2 is FYNNEI. The CDR3 DNA reads TGTGCCAGCAGTGAAGGGGTCCGGGGGCTTAACGGGGAGCTGTTTTTT. Protein: CASSEGVRGLNGELFF.

Details on this clone: A junction boundary mismatches the germline segment, possibly from a read error. The chain is built from TRBV11-2 and TRBJ2-3; TRBD2 matches at 12 bases. This CDR3 contains 16 residues. CDR1 and CDR2 from the germline V gene are SGHAT and FQNNGV. The CDR3 nucleotides are TGTGCCAGCAGCTTAACTAGCGGGAGGAGGACAGATATGCAGTATTTT. Its protein is CASSLTSGRRTDMQYF.

The chain combines TRBV28 with TRBJ2-5; possibly TRBD2 for D (5 bases). Germline CDR1 reads MDHEN; CDR2 reads SYDVKM. V lost 7 bases and J 0 bases, leaving 12 bases between the germline ends. The CDR3 runs 14 residues. CDR3 in amino acids: CASNTWENQETQYF. The CDR3 bases are TGTGCCAGCAACACCTGGGAGAACCAAGAGACCCAGTACTTC.

This chain uses TRBV28 with TRBJ1-5; D unresolved. Per germline, CDR1 MDHEN and CDR2 SYDVKM. This CDR3 region has 17 residues. Trimming pared 6 bases from V and 6 bases from J, leaving 24 bases between. CDR3 coding DNA: TGTGCCAGCAGGTTGGTAAGGGAAGGGAAGAAAGTTCAGCCCCAGCATTTT. Its protein product is CASRLVREGKKVQPQHF.

The J gene is TRBJ2-5, the V gene TRBV25-1, with D perhaps matching TRBD2 (7 bases). The germline V gene has CDR1 MGHDK and CDR2 SYGVNS. V dropped 0 bases and J dropped 2 bases, with 13 bases sitting between them. CDR3 length: 16 residues. The CDR3 nucleotides are TGTGCCAGCAGTGAATACCGTGGGAGGGGGCAAGAGACCCAGTACTTC. Translating gives CASSEYRGRGQETQYF.

This sequence joins TRBV19 and TRBJ2-1; no definite D call. V was trimmed by 2 bases and J by 6 bases, leaving 14 bases between them. Germline V gene lookup returns CDR1 LNHDA and CDR2 SQIVND (reference sequence). The CDR3 runs to 15 residues. The CDR3 DNA is TGTGCCAGTAGTATACAGCCGCCTCCTCCCAATGAGCAGTTCTTC. It codes for CASSIQPPPPNEQFF.

In its sample, this clone was seen a few times. Other DNA sequences in the sample encode the same CDR3. The chain joins TRBV27 to TRBJ1-2; 11 nucleotides match TRBD1. The V and J ends lost 6 bases and 8 bases, in that order; junction bases with no gene match: 5. The germline V gene encodes CDR1 MNHEY and CDR2 SMNVEV (reference sequence). The CDR3 has 13 residues. The CDR3 here is CASSLGQGDGYTF. CDR3 nucleotide sequence: TGTGCCAGCAGCCTGGGACAGGGGGACGGCTACACCTTC.

This clone was observed a single time. The chain links TRBV10-1 to TRBJ2-7; 7 bases align to TRBD2. The V gene end was trimmed by 3 bases and the J gene end by 1 base; junction bases not matched to a gene: 6. CDR3 length: 15 residues. Germline values: CDR1 WNHNN, CDR2 SYGVQD (reference sequence). The CDR3 loop is CASSDKRGNSYEQYF. The CDR3 bases are TGCGCCAGCAGTGACAAGCGGGGAAATTCCTACGAGCAGTACTTC.

The CDR3 DNA reads TGTGCCAGCAGCTTAGCCCGGACAGGGGCTTTCACAGATACGCAGTATTTT. Translated: CASSLARTGAFTDTQYF. The V call is TRBV7-2, the J call TRBJ2-3, with TRBD1 identical over 9 bases. This CDR3 spans 17 amino acids. Unmatched junction bases numbered 6, after V lost 0 bases and J lost 2 bases. The germline V gene has CDR1 SGHTA and CDR2 FQGNSA.

CDR3 region: CASSGSGSTYNEQFF. DNA for the CDR3: TGTGCCAGTAGTGGGAGCGGGAGTACCTACAATGAGCAGTTCTTC. The chain recombines TRBV19 with TRBJ2-1, with 8 bases fitting TRBD2. The CDR3 has 15 residues. V dropped 5 bases and J dropped 2; count of bases not matched to a gene: 5. Per the germline V gene, CDR1 is LNHDA and CDR2 is SQIVND (reference sequence).

The chain employs TRBV7-2 and TRBJ2-3, with D uncertain. This CDR3 is 11 amino acids long. Trimming shortened V by 10 bases and J by 6 bases, and 11 bases separated the two germline ends. Germline V CDR1 and CDR2: SGHTA, FQGNSA. CDR3 coding DNA: TGTGCCAATGAGGCCGGGGATACGCAGTATTTT. Residues: CANEAGDTQYF.

V gene TRBV6-5 combines with J gene TRBJ2-7; 8 nucleotides match TRBD1. The length of the CDR3 is 16 residues. Germline values: CDR1 MNHEY, CDR2 SVGAGI. The trim removed 2 bases at V and 3 bases at J, leaving 9 bases unmatched. CDR3 in DNA: TGTGCCAGCAGTTACCGTGGGCAACAGGGGGACTACGAGCAGTACTTC. Residues: CASSYRGQQGDYEQYF.

The chain joins TRBV28 to TRBJ2-1; D is possibly TRBD1 (5 bases). The CDR3 runs to 20 residues. Trimming left V 3 bases short and J 2 bases short, with 26 bases between. Per germline, CDR1 MDHEN and CDR2 SYDVKM. The CDR3 here is CASSFSFRTLQRMTYNEQFF. The CDR3 coding sequence is TGTGCCAGCAGTTTTTCATTCAGGACACTCCAAAGGATGACCTACAATGAGCAGTTCTTC. Based on the CDR3 plus reference TRBV28 and TRBJ2-1, the full variable domain is DVKVTQSSRYLVKRTGEKVFLECVQDMDHENMFWYRQDPGLGLRLIYFSYDVKMKEKGDIPEGYSVSREKKERFSLILESASTNQTSMYLCASSFSFRTLQRMTYNEQFFGPGTRLTVL.

This clone has just one count. The V call is TRBV25-1, the J call TRBJ2-3; 10 bases align to TRBD2. The germline V gene encodes CDR1 MGHDK and CDR2 SYGVNS. The trim removed 6 bases at V and 3 bases at J, leaving 9 bases unmatched. The CDR3 is 16 residues long. CDR3 sequence reads: CASSRRAGLATDTQYF. The CDR3 DNA follows: TGTGCCAGCAGCCGAAGGGCGGGACTAGCGACAGATACGCAGTATTTT.

The chain combines TRBV28 with TRBJ2-7, with TRBD1 identical over 11 bases. The CDR3 is 14 residues long. Looked up from germline, CDR1 is MDHEN and CDR2 is SYDVKM. The V gene end was trimmed by 6 bases and the J gene end by 5 bases; junction bases not matched to a gene: 6. The CDR3: CASRRTGGRNEQYF. For the CDR3, the DNA is TGTGCCAGCAGACGGACAGGGGGCCGGAACGAGCAGTACTTC.

The chain links TRBV18 to TRBJ1-1, with D perhaps matching TRBD1 (5 bases). V shed 0 bases and J shed 3 bases, with 20 bases lying between them. CDR3 length: 18 residues. Germline V gives CDR1 KGHSH, CDR2 LQKENI. Here the CDR3 reads CASSPPRGPNWEDTEAFF. The CDR3 bases are TGTGCCAGCTCACCACCGAGGGGCCCGAATTGGGAGGACACTGAAGCTTTCTTT.

This chain links TRBV6-5 with TRBJ2-7; perhaps TRBD2 as D (5 bases). Germline V gives CDR1 MNHEY, CDR2 SVGAGI. This CDR3 is 15 amino acids long. Trimming removed 2 bases at V and 0 bases at J, with 11 bases between. The CDR3 DNA follows: TGTGCCAGCAGTTACAGCCTTGGGAGCTCCTACGAGCAGTACTTC. This encodes CASSYSLGSSYEQYF.

The chain is built from TRBV28 and TRBJ2-1; tentatively, D is TRBD2 (5 bases). Trimming shortened V by 6 bases and J by 12 bases, and 15 bases separated the two germline ends. Germline assignment: CDR1 MDHEN and CDR2 SYDVKM. This CDR3 spans 12 amino acids. Here the CDR3 reads CASRTPGYGQFF. CDR3 nucleotide sequence: TGTGCCAGCAGGACTCCGGGGTATGGGCAGTTCTTC.

V is TRBV7-9 and J is TRBJ2-4, with TRBD2 matching 9 bases. The CDR3 is made up of 16 amino acids. V lost 3 bases and J lost 0; bases outside the gene matches: 3. The germline gives CDR1 SEHNR, CDR2 FQNEAQ (reference sequence). CDR3 protein: CASSFEREVAKNIQYF. As DNA, the CDR3 is TGTGCCAGCAGCTTCGAGCGGGAGGTAGCCAAAAACATTCAGTACTTC.

V and J are TRBV4-1 and TRBJ2-3; TRBD1 matches 9 bases. The CDR3 contains 21 residues. Germline values: CDR1 MGHRA, CDR2 YSYEKL. With V trimmed by 0 bases and J by 1 base, 17 bases remained unmatched. CDR3 loop: CASSQEHTGGAWPRGTDTQYF. The CDR3 bases are TGCGCCAGCAGCCAAGAACATACAGGGGGCGCGTGGCCTCGAGGCACAGATACGCAGTATTTT.

The CDR3 sequence: CASRGAGGPSETQYF. The CDR3 DNA reads TGTGCCAGCAGAGGAGCGGGAGGGCCCTCAGAGACCCAGTACTTC. The chain employs TRBV7-4 and TRBJ2-5; 10 bases fit TRBD2. Germline CDR1 SGHVT, CDR2 SQSDAQ. Trimming removed 6 bases from V and 4 bases from J; junction bases left unmatched: 8. The CDR3 is made up of 15 amino acids. Complete variable domain (other parts from reference TRBV7-4 and TRBJ2-5): GAGVSQSPRYKVAKRGRDVALRCDSISGHVTLYWYRQTLGQGSEVLTYSQSDAQRDKSGRPSGRFSAERPERSVSTLKIQRTEQGDSAVYLCASRGAGGPSETQYFGPGTRLLVL.

This clone was found once. The chain uses TRBV5-4 and TRBJ1-5; no clear D gene. The V gene lost 4 bases and the J gene lost 6 bases, with 17 bases spanning the gap. Germline V gives CDR1 SGHNT, CDR2 YYREEE (reference sequence). CDR3 length: 15 residues. As DNA, the CDR3 is TGTGCCAGCAGCCTGCGCTGGGGTTGTACTCAGCCCCAGCATTTT. Translated, it gives CASSLRWGCTQPQHF. The full variable domain, with the rest looked up from reference TRBV5-4 and TRBJ1-5, is ETGVTQSPTHLIKTRGQQVTLRCSSQSGHNTVSWYQQALGQGPQFIFQYYREEENGRGNFPPRFSGLQFPNYSSELNVNALELDDSALYLCASSLRWGCTQPQHFGDGTRLSIL.

The chain recombines TRBV27 with TRBJ2-5; the match to TRBD2 covers 7 bases. The CDR3 consists of 16 residues. The V gene's germline CDR1 is MNHEY and CDR2 SMNVEV (reference sequence). With 5 bases clipped from V and 4 bases from J, the junction kept 13 bases outside the gene matches. CDR3 region: CASSPAWEGPPETQYF. As DNA, the CDR3 is TGTGCCAGCAGTCCGGCGTGGGAGGGCCCCCCAGAGACCCAGTACTTC.

The chain has TRBV9 and TRBJ1-2, with 7 bases aligning to TRBD1. V shed 2 bases, J shed 2 bases, and the junction held 6 bases outside the gene matches. The CDR3 sequence is 15 residues long. Looked up from germline, CDR1 is SGDLS and CDR2 is YYNGEE. This CDR3 is CASSVPTQGNYGYTF. CDR3 coding DNA: TGTGCCAGCAGCGTCCCAACACAGGGGAACTATGGCTACACCTTC.